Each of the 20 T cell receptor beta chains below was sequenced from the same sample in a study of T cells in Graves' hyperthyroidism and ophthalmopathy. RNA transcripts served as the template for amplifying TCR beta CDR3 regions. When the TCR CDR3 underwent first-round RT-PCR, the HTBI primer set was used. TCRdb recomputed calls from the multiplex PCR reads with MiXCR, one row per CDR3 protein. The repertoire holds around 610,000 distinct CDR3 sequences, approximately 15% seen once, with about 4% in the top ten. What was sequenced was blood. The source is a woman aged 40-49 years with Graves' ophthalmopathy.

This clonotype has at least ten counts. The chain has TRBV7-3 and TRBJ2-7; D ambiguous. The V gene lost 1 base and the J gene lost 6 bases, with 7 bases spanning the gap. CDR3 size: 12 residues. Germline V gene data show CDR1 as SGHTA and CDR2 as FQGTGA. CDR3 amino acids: CASSLNQCEQYF. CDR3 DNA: TGTGCCAGCAGCTTAAATCAGTGCGAGCAGTACTTC.

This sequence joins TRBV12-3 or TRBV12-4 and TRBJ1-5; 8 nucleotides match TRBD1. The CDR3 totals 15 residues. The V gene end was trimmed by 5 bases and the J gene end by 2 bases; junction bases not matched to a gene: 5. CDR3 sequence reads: CASSKTGGGNQPQHF. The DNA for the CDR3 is TGTGCCAGCAGTAAAACAGGGGGGGGCAATCAGCCCCAGCATTTT.

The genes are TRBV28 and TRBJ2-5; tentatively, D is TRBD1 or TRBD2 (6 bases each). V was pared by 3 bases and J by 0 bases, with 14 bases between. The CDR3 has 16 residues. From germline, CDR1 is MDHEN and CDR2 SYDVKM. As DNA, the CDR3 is TGTGCCAGCAGTTTTGAGGGGGGAAGGTACCAAGAGACCCAGTACTTC. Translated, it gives CASSFEGGRYQETQYF.

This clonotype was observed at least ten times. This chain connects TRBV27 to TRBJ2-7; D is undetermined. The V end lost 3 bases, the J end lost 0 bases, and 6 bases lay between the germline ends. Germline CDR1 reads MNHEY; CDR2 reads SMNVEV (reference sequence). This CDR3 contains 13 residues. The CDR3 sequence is CASSFAYSYEQYF. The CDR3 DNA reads TGTGCCAGCAGTTTTGCCTACTCCTACGAGCAGTACTTC.

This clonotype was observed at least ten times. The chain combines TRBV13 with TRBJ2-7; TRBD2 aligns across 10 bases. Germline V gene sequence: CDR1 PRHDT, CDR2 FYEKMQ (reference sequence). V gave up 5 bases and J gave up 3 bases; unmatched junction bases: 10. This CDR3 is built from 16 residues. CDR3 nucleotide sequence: TGTGCCAGCAGCCCCGCGTTGGGACTAGCGATCTACGAGCAGTACTTC. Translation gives CASSPALGLAIYEQYF.

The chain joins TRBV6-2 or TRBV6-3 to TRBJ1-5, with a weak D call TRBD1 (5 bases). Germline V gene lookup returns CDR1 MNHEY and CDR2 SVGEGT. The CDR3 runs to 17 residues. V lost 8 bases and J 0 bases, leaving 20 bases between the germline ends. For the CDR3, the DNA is TGTGCCAGCCGGAGGGGCTACTCGACTAATAGCAATCAGCCCCAGCATTTT. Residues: CASRRGYSTNSNQPQHF.

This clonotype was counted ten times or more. CDR3 sequence reads: CASSRSVGGVNQPQHF. CDR3 sequence (DNA): TGTGCCAGCAGCCGTTCGGTGGGGGGGGTTAATCAGCCCCAGCATTTT. The chain recombines TRBV28 with TRBJ1-5; a possible D gene is TRBD1 (5 bases). The CDR3 covers 16 residues. Germline lookup yields CDR1 MDHEN and CDR2 SYDVKM. With 6 bases removed from V and 4 bases from J, the gap between germline ends came to 19 bases.

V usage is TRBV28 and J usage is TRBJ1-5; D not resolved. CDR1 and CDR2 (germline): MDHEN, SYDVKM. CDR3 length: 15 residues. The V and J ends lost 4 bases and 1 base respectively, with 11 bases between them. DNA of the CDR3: TGTGCCAGCAGTTCAAATCCGGGCAGCAATCAGCCCCAGCATTTT. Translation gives CASSSNPGSNQPQHF.

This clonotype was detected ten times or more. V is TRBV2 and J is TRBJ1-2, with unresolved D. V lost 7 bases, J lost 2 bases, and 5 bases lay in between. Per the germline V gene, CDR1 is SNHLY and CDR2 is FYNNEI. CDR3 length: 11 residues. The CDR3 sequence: CASTENYGYTF. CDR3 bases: TGTGCCAGCACGGAGAACTATGGCTACACCTTC.

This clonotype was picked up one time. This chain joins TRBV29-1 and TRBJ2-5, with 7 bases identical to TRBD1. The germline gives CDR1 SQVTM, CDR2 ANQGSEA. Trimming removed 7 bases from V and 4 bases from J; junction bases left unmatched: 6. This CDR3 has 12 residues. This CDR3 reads CSAATGRETQYF. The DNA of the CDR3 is TGCAGCGCTGCGACAGGGAGAGAGACCCAGTACTTC. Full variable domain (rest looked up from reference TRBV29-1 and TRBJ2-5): SAVISQKPSRDICQRGTSLTIQCQVDSQVTMMFWYRQQPGQSLTLIATANQGSEATYESGFVIDKFPISRPNLTFSTLTVSNMSPEDSSIYLCSAATGRETQYFGPGTRLLVL.

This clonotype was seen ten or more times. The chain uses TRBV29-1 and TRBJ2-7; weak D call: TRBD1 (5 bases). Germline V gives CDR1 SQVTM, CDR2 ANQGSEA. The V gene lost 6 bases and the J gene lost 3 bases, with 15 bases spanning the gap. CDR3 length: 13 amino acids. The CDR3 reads CSVVVPTVYEQYF. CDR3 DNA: TGCAGCGTCGTCGTCCCGACAGTCTACGAGCAGTACTTC.

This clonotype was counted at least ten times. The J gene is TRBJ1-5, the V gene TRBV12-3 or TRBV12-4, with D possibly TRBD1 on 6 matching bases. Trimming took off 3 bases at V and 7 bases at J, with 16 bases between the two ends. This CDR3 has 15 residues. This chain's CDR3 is CASSFFGGPGQPQHF. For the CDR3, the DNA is TGTGCCAGCAGTTTTTTTGGGGGCCCAGGGCAGCCCCAGCATTTT.

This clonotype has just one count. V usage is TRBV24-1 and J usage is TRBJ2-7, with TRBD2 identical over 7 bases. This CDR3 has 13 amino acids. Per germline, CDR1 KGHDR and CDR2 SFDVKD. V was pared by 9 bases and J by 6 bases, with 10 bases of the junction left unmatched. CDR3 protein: CATSGGLPGEQYF. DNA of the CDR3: TGTGCCACCTCGGGGGGACTCCCCGGCGAGCAGTACTTC.

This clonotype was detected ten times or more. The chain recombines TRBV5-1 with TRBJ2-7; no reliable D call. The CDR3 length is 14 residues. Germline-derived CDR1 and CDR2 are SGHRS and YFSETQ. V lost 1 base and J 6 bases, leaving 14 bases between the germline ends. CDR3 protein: CASSLRVQPSEQYF. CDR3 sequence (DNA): TGCGCCAGCAGCTTGAGGGTGCAACCTAGCGAGCAGTACTTC.

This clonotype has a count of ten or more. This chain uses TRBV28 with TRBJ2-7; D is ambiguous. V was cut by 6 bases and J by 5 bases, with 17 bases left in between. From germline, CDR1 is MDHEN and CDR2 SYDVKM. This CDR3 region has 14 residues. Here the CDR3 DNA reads TGTGCCAGCAGCCCCCCCCCGCTAGGTCACGAGCAGTACTTC. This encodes CASSPPPLGHEQYF.

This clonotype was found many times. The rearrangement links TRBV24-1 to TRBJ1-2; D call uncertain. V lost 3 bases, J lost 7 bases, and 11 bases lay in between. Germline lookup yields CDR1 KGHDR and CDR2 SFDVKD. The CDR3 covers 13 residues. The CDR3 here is CATSDPRHTGYTF. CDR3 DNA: TGTGCCACCAGTGATCCCCGGCACACTGGCTACACCTTC.

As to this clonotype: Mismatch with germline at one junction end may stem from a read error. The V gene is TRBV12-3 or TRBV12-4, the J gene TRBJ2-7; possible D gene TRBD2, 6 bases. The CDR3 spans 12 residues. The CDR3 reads CASSPGLYAQYF. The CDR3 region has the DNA TGTGCCAGCAGTCCGGGACTCTACGCGCAGTACTTC.

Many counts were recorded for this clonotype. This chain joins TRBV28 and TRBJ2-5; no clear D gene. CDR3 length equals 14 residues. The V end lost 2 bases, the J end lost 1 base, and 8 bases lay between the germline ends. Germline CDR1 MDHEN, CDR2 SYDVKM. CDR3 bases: TGTGCCAGCAGTTTAGAGCGACTCCAAGAGACCCAGTACTTC. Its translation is CASSLERLQETQYF.

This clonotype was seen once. CDR3 nucleotide sequence: TGTGCCAGCAGTTATGGGGCAGCCCTCTACGAGCAGTACTTC. It translates to CASSYGAALYEQYF. The rearrangement uses TRBV6-5 and TRBJ2-7; D is perhaps TRBD1 (5 bases). Trimming removed 3 bases at V and 3 bases at J, with 12 bases between. Germline V CDR1 and CDR2: MNHEY, SVGAGI. This CDR3 is built from 14 residues.

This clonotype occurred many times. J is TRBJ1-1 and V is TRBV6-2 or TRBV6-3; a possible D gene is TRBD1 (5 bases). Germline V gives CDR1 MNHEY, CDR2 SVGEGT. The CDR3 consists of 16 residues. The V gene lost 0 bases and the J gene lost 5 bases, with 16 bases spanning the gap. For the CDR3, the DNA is TGTGCCAGCAGTTACTCGATGACAAGGGGTGGTACTGAAGCTTTCTTT. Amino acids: CASSYSMTRGGTEAFF.